This TCR beta chain was observed in a study of response to subunit inactivated influenza vaccine. This CDR3 spans 13 amino acids. CDR1 is MNHEY and CDR2 is SVGEGT in the germline V gene. The V end lost 6 bases, the J end lost 5 bases, and 13 bases lay between the germline ends. TCRdb re-analysed the RT-PCR reads in MiXCR, keeping a single row per CDR3 protein. The table includes 490,000 or so distinct CDR3 sequences, 7.5% to 8.5% detected once. This clonotype turned up a few times. The sample in question was PBMCs from blood, obtained around 25 months after vaccination. The V and J genes are TRBV6-2 or TRBV6-3 and TRBJ1-2; D call uncertain. The receptor was isolated from a man aged 50 to 75 who received an inactivated influenza vaccine. The CDR3 reads CASSQDTAYGYTF. The CDR3 DNA reads as TGTGCCAGCAGCCAGGATACAGCGTATGGCTACACCTTC.